This is a list of T cell receptor beta chains from one sample in a study of PD-1 blockade in mismatch repair-deficient tumors. Assay used: immunoSEQ multiplex PCR; TCRdb lists only in-frame clones, some missing. The sample lists about 68,000 clones, 60% to 80% occurring once. Material: peripheral blood, obtained 2 weeks after starting pembrolizumab. The receptors come from an adult with mismatch repair-deficient cancer. Each CDR3 is given with its conserved first and last residue. Each record gives: J gene, V gene, clone size, D gene, CDR3 DNA, CDR3 protein. The D gene is left open where the match is weak. The size of a clone is reported for some rows only, either as once, few or many, or as a class for expanded clones.

j_gene: TRBJ2-5; v_gene: TRBV6-5; abundance: -; d_gene: TRBD2; CDR3nt: TGTGCCAGCAGTTCCTCACTAGCGAGCCAGCAGACCCAGTACTTC; CDR3aa: CASSSSLASQQTQYF
j_gene: TRBJ2-7; v_gene: TRBV5-1; abundance: -; d_gene: TRBD1; CDR3nt: TGCGCCAGCAGCCCCTGGGACAGCCCCTACGAGCAGTACTTC; CDR3aa: CASSPWDSPYEQYF
j_gene: TRBJ2-7; v_gene: TRBV5-6; abundance: -; d_gene: -; CDR3nt: TGTGCCAGCAGCACCTCCTTTTACGGGCGGACCTACGAGCAGTACTTC; CDR3aa: CASSTSFYGRTYEQYF
j_gene: TRBJ2-7; v_gene: TRBV30; abundance: -; d_gene: TRBD2; CDR3nt: TGTGCCTGGAGTTGGACTAGCGGGAGCTACGAGCAGTACTTC; CDR3aa: CAWSWTSGSYEQYF
j_gene: TRBJ2-2; v_gene: TRBV7-2; abundance: -; d_gene: -; CDR3nt: TGTGCCAGCAGCTTAAGCACCGGGGAGCTGTTTTTT; CDR3aa: CASSLSTGELFF
j_gene: TRBJ2-7; v_gene: TRBV7-9; abundance: -; d_gene: -; CDR3nt: TGTGCCAGCAGTCCTACTAGCTACGAGCAGTACTTC; CDR3aa: CASSPTSYEQYF
j_gene: TRBJ1-5; v_gene: TRBV15; abundance: -; d_gene: -; CDR3nt: TGTGCCACCACCTGGGACCGCTCCCAGATGGAGCCCCAGCATTTT; CDR3aa: CATTWDRSQMEPQHF
j_gene: TRBJ1-2; v_gene: TRBV21-1; abundance: -; d_gene: -; CDR3nt: TGTGCCAGCAGCAAAGGTTCCACCCCTAATGGCTACACCTTC; CDR3aa: CASSKGSTPNGYTF
j_gene: TRBJ1-1; v_gene: TRBV18; abundance: few; d_gene: -; CDR3nt: TGTGCCAGCTCACCAGTGGGGGATACTGAAGCTTTCTTT; CDR3aa: CASSPVGDTEAFF
j_gene: TRBJ2-1; v_gene: TRBV7-9; abundance: -; d_gene: TRBD2; CDR3nt: TGTGCCATCGGTGAACTAGCGGGGAATGAGCAGTTCTTC; CDR3aa: CAIGELAGNEQFF
j_gene: TRBJ1-3; v_gene: TRBV7-2; abundance: -; d_gene: -; CDR3nt: TGTGCCAGCAGCCCCCAGGCACACTCTGGAAACACCATATATTTT; CDR3aa: CASSPQAHSGNTIYF
j_gene: TRBJ2-1; v_gene: TRBV10-3; abundance: -; d_gene: TRBD2; CDR3nt: TGTGCCACCGGGGGCCGGGACAGGGGAGGACTAGCGGGAAATGAGCAGTTCTTC; CDR3aa: CATGGRDRGGLAGNEQFF
j_gene: TRBJ2-7; v_gene: TRBV25-1; abundance: -; d_gene: TRBD2; CDR3nt: TGTGCCAGCAGTCTAGCGGGAACCGAGCAGTACTTC; CDR3aa: CASSLAGTEQYF
j_gene: TRBJ2-1; v_gene: TRBV14; abundance: -; d_gene: TRBD1; CDR3nt: TGTGCCAGCAGCCTTGGACAGGGGGTCGACAATGAGCAGTTCTTC; CDR3aa: CASSLGQGVDNEQFF
j_gene: TRBJ2-5; v_gene: TRBV6-1; abundance: -; d_gene: -; CDR3nt: TGTGCCAGCAGCGACGGACTCCGAGTATGGGAGACCCAGTACTTC; CDR3aa: CASSDGLRVWETQYF
j_gene: TRBJ1-5; v_gene: TRBV18; abundance: few; d_gene: -; CDR3nt: TGTGCCAGCTCGTCGAGGGAATGGCCCCAGCATTTT; CDR3aa: CASSSREWPQHF
j_gene: TRBJ2-1; v_gene: TRBV20-1; abundance: once; d_gene: -; CDR3nt: TGCAGTGCCAGCTGGCTGGATGAGCAGTTCTTC; CDR3aa: CSASWLDEQFF
j_gene: TRBJ2-5; v_gene: TRBV5-1; abundance: once; d_gene: -; CDR3nt: TGCGCCAGCAGCTTGCGGGGATTAGAGACCCAGTACTTC; CDR3aa: CASSLRGLETQYF
j_gene: TRBJ2-7; v_gene: TRBV7-2; abundance: -; d_gene: TRBD2; CDR3nt: TGTGCCAGCAGCCCCGGAGCGGGAGGAGGAGACGAGCAGTACTTC; CDR3aa: CASSPGAGGGDEQYF
j_gene: TRBJ1-5; v_gene: TRBV10-3; abundance: -; d_gene: TRBD1; CDR3nt: TGTGCCACCGAACAGGGGGTCGGCAATCAGCCCCAGCATTTT; CDR3aa: CATEQGVGNQPQHF
j_gene: TRBJ2-3; v_gene: TRBV7-2; abundance: -; d_gene: -; CDR3nt: TGTGCCAGCAGCTTTGGAGGCGGGACAGATACGCAGTATTTT; CDR3aa: CASSFGGGTDTQYF
j_gene: TRBJ2-4; v_gene: TRBV4-1; abundance: -; d_gene: TRBD2; CDR3nt: TGCGCCAGCAGCTTAGCGGGTCTAGCCAAAAACATTCAGTACTTC; CDR3aa: CASSLAGLAKNIQYF
j_gene: TRBJ2-1; v_gene: TRBV7-6; abundance: -; d_gene: -; CDR3nt: TGTGCCAGCAGCTTAGTAGGTTTAAGCTCCTACAATGAGCAGTTCTTC; CDR3aa: CASSLVGLSSYNEQFF